The 2 T cell receptor beta chains below all came from one sample that was sequenced in a study of blood T cell repertoires in COVID-19. TCRdb keeps only in-frame clones here, not all; method: immunoSEQ multiplex PCR. The sample comprises about 270,000 clones, approximately 86% of which are singletons, and about 2.7% rests with the top ten. The sequenced sample consisted of PBMCs or T cells enriched from blood (not recorded which). Receptors were obtained from a woman in her late teens or twenties who had recovered from COVID-19.

This chain connects TRBV2 to TRBJ1-5; D is unclear. This CDR3 contains 14 residues. V was pared by 10 bases and J by 0 bases, with 13 bases between. Germline loops: CDR1 SNHLY, CDR2 FYNNEI. CDR3 DNA sequence: TGTGCCACCGACAACAGTTATAGCAATCAGCCCCAGCATTTT. Its translation: CATDNSYSNQPQHF.

The chain employs TRBV12-5 and TRBJ1-3; no reliable D call. V dropped 5 bases and J dropped 3 bases, with 8 bases sitting between them. This CDR3 is 13 amino acids long. Per the germline V gene, CDR1 is LGHNT and CDR2 is FRNRAP. The DNA for the CDR3 is TGTGCTAGTGGTCCACTGATTGGAAACACCATATATTTT. Translating it yields CASGPLIGNTIYF.